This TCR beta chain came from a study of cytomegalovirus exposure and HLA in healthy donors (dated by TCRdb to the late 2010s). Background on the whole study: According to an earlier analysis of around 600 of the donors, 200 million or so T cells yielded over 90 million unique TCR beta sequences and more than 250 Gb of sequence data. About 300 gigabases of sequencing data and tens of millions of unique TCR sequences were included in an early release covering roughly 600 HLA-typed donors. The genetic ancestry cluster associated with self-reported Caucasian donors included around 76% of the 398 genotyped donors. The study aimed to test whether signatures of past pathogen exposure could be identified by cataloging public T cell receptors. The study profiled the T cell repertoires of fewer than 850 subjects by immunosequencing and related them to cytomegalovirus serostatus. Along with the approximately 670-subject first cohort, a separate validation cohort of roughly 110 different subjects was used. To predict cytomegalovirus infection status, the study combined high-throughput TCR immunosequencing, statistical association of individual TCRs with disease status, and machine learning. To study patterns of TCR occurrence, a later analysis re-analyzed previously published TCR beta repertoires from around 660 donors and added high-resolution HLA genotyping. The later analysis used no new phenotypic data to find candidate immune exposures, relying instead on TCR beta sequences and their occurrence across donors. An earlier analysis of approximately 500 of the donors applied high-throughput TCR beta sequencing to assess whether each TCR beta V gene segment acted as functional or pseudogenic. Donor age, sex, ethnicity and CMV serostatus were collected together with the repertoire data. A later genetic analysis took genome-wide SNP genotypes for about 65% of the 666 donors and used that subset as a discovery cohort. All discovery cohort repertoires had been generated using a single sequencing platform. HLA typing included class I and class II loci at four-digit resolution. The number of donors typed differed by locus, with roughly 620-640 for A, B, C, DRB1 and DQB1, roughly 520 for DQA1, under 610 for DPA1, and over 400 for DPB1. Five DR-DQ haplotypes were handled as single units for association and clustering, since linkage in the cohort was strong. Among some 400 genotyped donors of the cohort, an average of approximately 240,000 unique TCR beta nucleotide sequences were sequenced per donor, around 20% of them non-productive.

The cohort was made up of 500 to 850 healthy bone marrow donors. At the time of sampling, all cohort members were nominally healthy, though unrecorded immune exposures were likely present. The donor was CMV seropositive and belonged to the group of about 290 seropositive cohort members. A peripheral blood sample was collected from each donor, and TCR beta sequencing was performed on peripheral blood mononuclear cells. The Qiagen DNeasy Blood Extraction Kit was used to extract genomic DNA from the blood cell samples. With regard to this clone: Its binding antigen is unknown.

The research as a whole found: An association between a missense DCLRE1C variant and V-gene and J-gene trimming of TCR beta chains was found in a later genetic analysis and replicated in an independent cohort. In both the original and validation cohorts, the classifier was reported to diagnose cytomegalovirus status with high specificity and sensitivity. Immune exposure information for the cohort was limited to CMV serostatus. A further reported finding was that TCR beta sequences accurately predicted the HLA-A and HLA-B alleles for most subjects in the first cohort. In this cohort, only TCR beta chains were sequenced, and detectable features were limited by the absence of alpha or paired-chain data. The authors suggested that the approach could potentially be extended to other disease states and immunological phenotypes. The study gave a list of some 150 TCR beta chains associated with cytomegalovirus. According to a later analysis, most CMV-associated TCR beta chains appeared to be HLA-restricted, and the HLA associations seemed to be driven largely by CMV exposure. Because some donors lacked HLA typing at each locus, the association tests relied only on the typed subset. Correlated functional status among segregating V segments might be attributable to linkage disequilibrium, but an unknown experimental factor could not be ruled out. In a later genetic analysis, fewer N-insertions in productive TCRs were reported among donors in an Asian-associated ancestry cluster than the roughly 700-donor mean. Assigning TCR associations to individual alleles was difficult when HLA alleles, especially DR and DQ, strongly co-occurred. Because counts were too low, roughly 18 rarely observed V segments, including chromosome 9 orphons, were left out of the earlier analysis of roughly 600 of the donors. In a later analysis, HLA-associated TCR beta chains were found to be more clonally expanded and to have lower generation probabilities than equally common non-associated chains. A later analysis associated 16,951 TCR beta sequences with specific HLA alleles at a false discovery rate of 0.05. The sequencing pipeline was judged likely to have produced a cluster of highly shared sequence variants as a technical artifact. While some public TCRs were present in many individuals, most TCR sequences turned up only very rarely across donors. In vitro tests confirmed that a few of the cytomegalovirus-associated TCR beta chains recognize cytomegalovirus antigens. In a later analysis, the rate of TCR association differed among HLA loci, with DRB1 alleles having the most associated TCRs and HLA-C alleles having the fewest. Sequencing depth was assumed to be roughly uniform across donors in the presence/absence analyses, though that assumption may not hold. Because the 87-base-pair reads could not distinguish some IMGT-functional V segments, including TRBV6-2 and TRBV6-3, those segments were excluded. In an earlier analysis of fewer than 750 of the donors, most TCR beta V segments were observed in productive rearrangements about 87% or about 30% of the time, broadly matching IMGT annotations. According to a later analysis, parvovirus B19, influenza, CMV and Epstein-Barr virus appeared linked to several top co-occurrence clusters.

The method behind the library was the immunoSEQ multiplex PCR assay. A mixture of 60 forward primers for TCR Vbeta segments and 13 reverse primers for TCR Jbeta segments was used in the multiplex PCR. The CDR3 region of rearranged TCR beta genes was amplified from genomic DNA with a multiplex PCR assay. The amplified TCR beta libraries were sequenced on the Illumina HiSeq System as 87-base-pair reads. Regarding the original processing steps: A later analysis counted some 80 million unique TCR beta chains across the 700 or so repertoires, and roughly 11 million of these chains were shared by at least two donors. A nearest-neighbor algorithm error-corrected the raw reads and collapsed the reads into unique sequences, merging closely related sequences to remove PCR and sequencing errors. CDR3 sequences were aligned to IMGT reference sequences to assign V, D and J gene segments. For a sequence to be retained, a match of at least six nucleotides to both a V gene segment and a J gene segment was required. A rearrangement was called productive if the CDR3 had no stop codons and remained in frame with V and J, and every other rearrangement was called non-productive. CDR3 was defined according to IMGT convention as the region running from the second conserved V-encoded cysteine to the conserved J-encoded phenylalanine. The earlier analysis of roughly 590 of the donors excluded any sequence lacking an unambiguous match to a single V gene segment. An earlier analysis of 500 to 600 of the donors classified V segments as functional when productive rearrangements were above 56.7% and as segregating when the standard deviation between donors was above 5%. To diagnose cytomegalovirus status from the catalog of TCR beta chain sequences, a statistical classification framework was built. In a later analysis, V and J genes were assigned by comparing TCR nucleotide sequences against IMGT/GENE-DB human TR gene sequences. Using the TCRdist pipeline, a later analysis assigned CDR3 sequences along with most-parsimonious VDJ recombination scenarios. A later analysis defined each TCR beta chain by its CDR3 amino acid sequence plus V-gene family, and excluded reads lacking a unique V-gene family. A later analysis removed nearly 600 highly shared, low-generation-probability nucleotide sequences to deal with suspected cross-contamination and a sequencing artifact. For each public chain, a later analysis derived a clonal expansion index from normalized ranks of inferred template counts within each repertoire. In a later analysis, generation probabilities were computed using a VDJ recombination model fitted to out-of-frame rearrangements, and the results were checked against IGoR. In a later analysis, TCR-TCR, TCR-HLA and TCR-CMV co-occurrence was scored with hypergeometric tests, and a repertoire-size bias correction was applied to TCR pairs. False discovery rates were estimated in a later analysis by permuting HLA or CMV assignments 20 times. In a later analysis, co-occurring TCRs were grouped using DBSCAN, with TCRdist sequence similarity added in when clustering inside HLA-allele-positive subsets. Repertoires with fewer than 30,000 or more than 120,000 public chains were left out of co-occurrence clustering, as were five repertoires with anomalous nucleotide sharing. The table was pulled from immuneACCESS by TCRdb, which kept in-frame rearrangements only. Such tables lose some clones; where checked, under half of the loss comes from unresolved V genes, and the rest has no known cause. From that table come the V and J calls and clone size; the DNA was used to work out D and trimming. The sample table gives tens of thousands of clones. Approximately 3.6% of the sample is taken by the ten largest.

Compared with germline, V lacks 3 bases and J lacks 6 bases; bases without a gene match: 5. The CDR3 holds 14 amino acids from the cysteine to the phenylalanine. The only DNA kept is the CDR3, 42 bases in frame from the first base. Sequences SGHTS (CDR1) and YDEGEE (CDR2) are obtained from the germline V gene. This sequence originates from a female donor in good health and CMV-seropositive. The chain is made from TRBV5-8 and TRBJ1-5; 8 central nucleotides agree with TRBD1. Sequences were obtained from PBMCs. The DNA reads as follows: TGTGCCAGCAGCTCCGGACAGGGAGGTCAGCCCCAGCATTTT. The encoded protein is CASSSGQGGQPQHF.